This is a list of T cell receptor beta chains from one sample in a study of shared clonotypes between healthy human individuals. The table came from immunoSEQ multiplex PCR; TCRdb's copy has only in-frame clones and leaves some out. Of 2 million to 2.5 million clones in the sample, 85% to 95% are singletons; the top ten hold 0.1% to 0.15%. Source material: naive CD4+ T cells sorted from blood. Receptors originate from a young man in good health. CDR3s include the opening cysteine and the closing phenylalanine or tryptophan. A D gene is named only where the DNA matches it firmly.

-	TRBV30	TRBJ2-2	TGTGCCACCTCCGCGACTAGTAACACCGGGGAGCTGTTTTTT	CATSATSNTGELFF
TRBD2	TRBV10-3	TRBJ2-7	TGTGCCATCAGTGAGGGACTAGCATCCTACGAGCAGTACTTC	CAISEGLASYEQYF
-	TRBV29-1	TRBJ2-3	TGCAGCGTTGTGGGGGATACGCAGTATTTT	CSVVGDTQYF
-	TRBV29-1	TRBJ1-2	TGCAGCGTTGACGACCGGCTAAACTATGGCTACACCTTC	CSVDDRLNYGYTF
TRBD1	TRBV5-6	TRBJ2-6	TGTGCCAGCAGCTACAGGGGGAACTCTGGGGCCAACGTCCTGACTTTC	CASSYRGNSGANVLTF
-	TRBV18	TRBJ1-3	TGTGCCAGCTCACCACTAGACACCAGCTCTGGAAACACCATATATTTT	CASSPLDTSSGNTIYF
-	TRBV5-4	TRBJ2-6	TGTGCCAGCAGGGTAGCGGGGGCCAACGTCCTGACTTTC	CASRVAGANVLTF
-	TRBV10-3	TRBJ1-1	TGTGCCATCAGGGCTTCGCACACTGAAGCTTTCTTT	CAIRASHTEAFF
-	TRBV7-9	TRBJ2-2	TGTGCCAGCAGCTCCTTCTTGGGCGGGGAGCTGTTTTTT	CASSSFLGGELFF
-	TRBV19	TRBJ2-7	TGTGCCAGTAGAGAGGACGCGGGCTCCTACGAGCAGTACTTC	CASREDAGSYEQYF
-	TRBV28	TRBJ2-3	TGTGCCAGCAAACTCACAGATACGCAGTATTTT	CASKLTDTQYF
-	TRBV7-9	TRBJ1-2	TGTGCCAGCAGCCCAGGGTCACAGGACGAGGGCTACACCTTC	CASSPGSQDEGYTF
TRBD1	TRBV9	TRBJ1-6	TGTGCCAGCACCCGATGGGACAGTGCCAATTCACCCCTCCACTTT	CASTRWDSANSPLHF
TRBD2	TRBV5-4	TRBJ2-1	TGTGCCAGCAGCGAAGGGACTAGCGGGACTATTGAGCAGTTCTTC	CASSEGTSGTIEQFF
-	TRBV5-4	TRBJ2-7	TGTGCCAGCAGCTTACAAGGACTACCATACGAGCAGTACTTC	CASSLQGLPYEQYF
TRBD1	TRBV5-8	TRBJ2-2	TGTGCCAGCAGCAACGGACAGGGTACGGGCGGGGAGCTGTTTTTT	CASSNGQGTGGELFF
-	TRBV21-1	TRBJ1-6	TGTGCGCTGGGGGGCAATAATTCACCCCTCCACTTT	CALGGNNSPLHF
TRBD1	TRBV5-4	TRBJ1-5	TGTGCCAGCAGCAGGGGACAGGGAGATCATCAGCCCCAGCATTTT	CASSRGQGDHQPQHF
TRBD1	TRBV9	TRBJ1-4	TGTGCCAGCAGCCCTTACCTCGGACAGGGAGGGGAAGAAAAACTGTTTTTT	CASSPYLGQGGEEKLFF
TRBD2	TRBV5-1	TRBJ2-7	TGCGCCAGCAGGGAGACTAGCGGCTCCTACGAGCAGTACTTC	CASRETSGSYEQYF
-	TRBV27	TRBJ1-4	TGTGCCAGCAGTTTACGGAAGGAATTTGGAAAACTGTTTTTT	CASSLRKEFGKLFF
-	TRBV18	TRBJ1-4	TGTGCCAGCTCACCACCGGGGTCCCCCGAAAAACTGTTTTTT	CASSPPGSPEKLFF
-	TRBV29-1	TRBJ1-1	TGCAGCGTTTCTTCTCGCGGTGCCACTGAAGCTTTCTTT	CSVSSRGATEAFF
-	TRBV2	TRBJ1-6	TGTGCCAGCAGTGGCCAGGCTAATTCACCCCTCCACTTT	CASSGQANSPLHF
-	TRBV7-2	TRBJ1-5	TGTGCCAGCAGCTTATCAGGGTTCAATCAGCCCCAGCATTTT	CASSLSGFNQPQHF